The sequence of this T cell receptor (beta chain) was determined in a study of T cell responses to AZD1222 COVID-19 vaccine. Study-level results: Repertoire sampling occurred only after the peak T cell response.

Worth noting for this clone: Its antigen is not known.

Libraries were prepared by immunoSEQ multiplex PCR; TCRdb keeps only in-frame clonotypes and omits some of them. The profile shows approximately 140,000 clones, roughly nine tenths of them singletons. Trimming removed 3 bases from V and 5 bases from J; junction bases left unmatched: 3. Germline V gene lookup returns CDR1 WSHSY and CDR2 SAAADI. This CDR3 comprises 14 residues. Sequencing was performed on peripheral blood, taken 28 days after the second dose of the MenACWY control vaccine. The chain employs TRBV10-2 and TRBJ1-5, with TRBD1 matching over 8 bases. The source is an adult who received the MenACWY meningococcal vaccine as a control. Written as DNA, the CDR3 is TGCGCCAGCAGTGATCAACAGGGGGATCAGCCCCAGCATTTT. Its protein product is CASSDQQGDQPQHF.